Presented here are 18 T cell receptor beta chains from one specimen sequenced in a study of PD-1 blockade in mismatch repair-deficient tumors. Method: immunoSEQ multiplex PCR; TCRdb's copy keeps in-frame clones and lacks some. This sample yields over 800 clones, of which roughly three quarters are seen a single time; roughly 10% belongs to the top ten. The time point was: archival surgical resection tumor tissue. The specimen was primary tumor tissue, collected from a patient treated with pembrolizumab. The source of these receptors is an adult with mismatch repair-deficient cancer.

The genes are TRBV7-2 and TRBJ2-7; 8 nucleotides match TRBD1. With 2 bases clipped from V and 4 bases from J, the junction kept 1 base outside the gene matches. This CDR3 comprises 13 residues. CDR1 and CDR2 (germline): SGHTA, FQGNSA. The CDR3: CASSLQGAYEQYF. In DNA form, the CDR3 reads TGTGCCAGCAGCTTACAGGGGGCGTACGAGCAGTACTTC.

The V and J genes are TRBV7-2 and TRBJ1-1; 8 bases are a match to TRBD1. The CDR3 sequence is 13 residues long. Unmatched junction bases numbered 4, after V lost 3 bases and J lost 7 bases. Germline CDR1 and CDR2: SGHTA and FQGNSA. CDR3 sequence (DNA): TGTGCCAGCAGCTTGACAGGGGCCGGTGAAGCTTTCTTT. This codes for CASSLTGAGEAFF.

The rearrangement links TRBV29-1 to TRBJ2-7; a weak D match, TRBD1 (6 bases). Germline V gives CDR1 SQVTM, CDR2 ANQGSEA. Between the trimmed V and J ends, which lost 0 bases and 2 bases, there was a span of 8 bases. This CDR3 spans 13 amino acids. CDR3 residues: CSVEDTGTYEQYF. For the CDR3, the DNA is TGCAGCGTTGAAGACACAGGGACCTACGAGCAGTACTTC.

This chain connects TRBV19 to TRBJ2-3; no firm D call. Looked up from germline, CDR1 is LNHDA and CDR2 is SQIVND (reference sequence). V was pared by 3 bases and J by 2 bases, with 15 bases between. The CDR3 sequence is 16 residues long. The CDR3 protein is CASSIFSPILTDTQYF. The DNA of the CDR3 is TGTGCCAGTAGTATTTTCAGTCCAATCCTCACAGATACGCAGTATTTT.

This clone was seen a few times. The CDR3 DNA reads as TGTGCCAGCAAAGGAGGGACAGGGGTAACCGGGGAGCTGTTTTTT. It specifies CASKGGTGVTGELFF. This chain uses TRBV19 with TRBJ2-2; TRBD1 matches 10 bases. The CDR3 sequence is 15 residues long. Germline V gene sequence: CDR1 LNHDA, CDR2 SQIVND (reference sequence). Trimming removed 9 bases from V and 5 bases from J; junction bases left unmatched: 9.

The V call is TRBV7-8, the J call TRBJ2-1; D gene unclear. The germline V gene has CDR1 SGHVS and CDR2 FQNEAQ. V gave up 6 bases and J gave up 3 bases, with 18 bases separating them. The CDR3 is 16 amino acids. The CDR3 region has the DNA TGTGCCAGCAGTCCCGTCTTAGAGGTGGGCTACAATGAGCAGTTCTTC. Translation gives CASSPVLEVGYNEQFF.

The chain has TRBV2 and TRBJ1-1; 7 bases map to TRBD1. CDR1 and CDR2 (germline): SNHLY, FYNNEI. CDR3 length: 15 amino acids. The ends lost 5 bases at V and 4 bases at J; junction bases unmatched: 10. The CDR3 protein is CASSRQGGVSTEAFF. In DNA, the CDR3 is TGTGCCAGCAGTAGACAGGGAGGGGTATCCACTGAAGCTTTCTTT. The full variable domain, its missing parts supplied by reference TRBV2 and TRBJ1-1, is EPEVTQTPSHQVTQMGQEVILRCVPISNHLYFYWYRQILGQKVEFLVSFYNNEISEKSEIFDDQFSVERPDGSNFTLKIRSTKLEDSAMYFCASSRQGGVSTEAFFGQGTRLTVV.

As to this clone: The same CDR3 also results from other DNA sequences found in this sample. This chain connects TRBV19 to TRBJ2-7; the match to TRBD2 covers 8 bases. CDR3 length: 14 amino acids. J was trimmed by 7 bases and V by 3 bases; bases with no gene match: 8. CDR1 and CDR2 from the germline V gene are LNHDA and SQIVND (reference sequence). CDR3 in amino acids: CASSIPGTSSEQYF. CDR3 DNA sequence: TGTGCCAGTAGTATTCCCGGGACTAGTAGTGAGCAGTACTTC.

V is TRBV15 and J is TRBJ1-2, with D unresolved. Trimming removed 1 base at V and 7 bases at J, with 10 bases between. This CDR3 comprises 13 residues. Per the germline V gene, CDR1 is LNHNV and CDR2 is YYDKDF (reference sequence). The DNA for the CDR3 is TGTGCCACCAGCAGAGTTCAGGAGTCTGGCTACACCTTC. Protein sequence: CATSRVQESGYTF. Using reference TRBV15 and TRBJ1-2 for the parts outside the CDR3, the full variable domain is DAMVIQNPRYQVTQFGKPVTLSCSQTLNHNVMYWYQQKSSQAPKLLFHYYDKDFNNEADTPDNFQSRRPNTSFCFLDIRSPGLGDTAMYLCATSRVQESGYTFGSGTRLTVV.

This chain connects TRBV4-1 to TRBJ2-5, with 8 positions matching TRBD2. Germline CDR1 MGHRA, CDR2 YSYEKL. V was pared by 4 bases and J by 4 bases, with 14 bases of the junction left unmatched. This CDR3 region has 17 residues. The CDR3 bases are TGCGCCAGCAGCCCGGCGGGAGGTCCGGGAGGGGGAGAGACCCAGTACTTC. Its translation: CASSPAGGPGGGETQYF.

This chain connects TRBV7-9 to TRBJ1-2; maybe TRBD1 (5 bases). The CDR3 totals 14 residues. Germline V gene lookup returns CDR1 SEHNR and CDR2 FQNEAQ (reference sequence). The V and J ends lost 0 bases and 4 bases respectively, with 9 bases between them. The CDR3 region has the DNA TGTGCCAGCAGCTTAGCCCAGGGTGGCTATGGCTACACCTTC. Its translation: CASSLAQGGYGYTF.

This clone was recorded once. The V call is TRBV9, the J call TRBJ2-7; TRBD1 agrees at 7 bases. Trimming at V came to 0 bases and at J to 2 bases, leaving 2 bases not matched to a gene. This CDR3 is 14 amino acids long. Germline V gives CDR1 SGDLS, CDR2 YYNGEE. The CDR3 protein is CASSVADRAYEQYF. The CDR3 DNA reads as TGTGCCAGCAGCGTAGCCGACAGGGCCTACGAGCAGTACTTC.

This clone was picked up a small number of times. This chain joins TRBV7-6 and TRBJ1-1; D remains ambiguous. The ends were cut back, 2 bases at V and 0 bases at J, with 13 bases in the middle. Germline V gene lookup returns CDR1 SGHVS and CDR2 FNYEAQ. The CDR3 length is 16 residues. The DNA of the CDR3 is TGTGCCAGCAGCTTATCTCTTGGGCCATTGAACACTGAAGCTTTCTTT. This encodes CASSLSLGPLNTEAFF.

The V gene is TRBV4-3, the J gene TRBJ1-2; no clear D. CDR1 is LGHNA and CDR2 is YSLEER in the germline V gene. CDR3 size: 16 residues. Trimming removed 0 bases at V and 0 bases at J, with 11 bases between. The CDR3, as DNA: TGCGCCAGCAGCCAAGATGAAGAATCTCCTAACTATGGCTACACCTTC. The encoded protein is CASSQDEESPNYGYTF.

This clone showed up just once. The rearrangement joins TRBV28 to TRBJ2-3; D unclear. Deletions cut 2 bases from V and 4 bases from J, with 10 bases between. This CDR3 has 14 amino acids. Germline loops: CDR1 MDHEN, CDR2 SYDVKM. Written as DNA, the CDR3 is TGTGCCAGCAGTTTAGTGCTAGGAGCAGATACGCAGTATTTT. It yields the protein CASSLVLGADTQYF.

To note about this clone: This sample includes further DNA sequences coding for the same CDR3. This chain joins TRBV7-9 and TRBJ1-2; D is ambiguous. CDR1 is SEHNR, CDR2 FQNEAQ, per germline (reference sequence). Trimming took off 3 bases at V and 5 bases at J, with 7 bases between the two ends. The CDR3 has 12 residues. DNA of the CDR3: TGTGCCAGCAGCTTTCGGGATTATGGCTACACCTTC. It is translated as CASSFRDYGYTF.

The chain carries TRBV5-1 and TRBJ2-1; 9 nucleotides align to TRBD2. This CDR3 spans 14 amino acids. CDR1 is SGHRS and CDR2 is YFSETQ in the germline V gene. Trimming at V came to 2 bases and at J to 9 bases, leaving 6 bases not matched to a gene. Written as DNA, the CDR3 is TGCGCCAGCAGCTTTAGCGGGAGTTTGGGTGAGCAGTTCTTC. This codes for CASSFSGSLGEQFF.

The V gene is TRBV11-1, the J gene TRBJ2-7, with 11 positions matching TRBD2. J lost 2 bases, V lost 4 bases, and 7 bases had no gene match. Looked up from germline, CDR1 is SGHAT and CDR2 is FQDESV (reference sequence). The CDR3 loop spans 16 amino acids. Here the CDR3 reads CASSYPLAGVAYEQYF. In DNA form, the CDR3 reads TGTGCCAGCAGCTACCCACTAGCGGGGGTGGCCTACGAGCAGTACTTC.